This T cell receptor (beta chain) comes out of a study of blood T cell repertoires in COVID-19. Across the study: Spain, Italy and the United States supplied samples that represented acute and convalescent COVID-19. Sample material is recorded as cDNA or gDNA derived from T cells, B-cell-depleted T cells, or PBMCs.

The CDR3 covers 16 residues. Germline CDR1 MNHEY, CDR2 SMNVEV (reference sequence). V shed 4 bases and J 5 bases; nucleotides not matched to a gene: 11. Using immunoSEQ multiplex PCR, the repertoire was profiled, and TCRdb retains in-frame clones only, with some absent. The sample yields a few hundred thousand clones, more than 80% seen once. Enrolled through a virtual design, the participants were between about 18 and 100 years of age and came from under 30 US areas. What the recovered Cohort 3 donors had was two negative PCRs, clearance, or symptom resolution. V usage is TRBV27 and J usage is TRBJ1-1; 9 positions match TRBD1. This sequence originates from a man in his late teens or twenties who had recovered from COVID-19. Sequencing was performed on PBMCs or T cells enriched from blood (not recorded which). The CDR3 DNA reads TGTGCCAGCAGTTACAGGACAGGGGCTCGTTCAACTGAAGCTTTCTTT. This codes for CASSYRTGARSTEAFF.